Here is one T cell receptor beta chain with its context. Its antigen is not known. This sample was taken from a study of PD-1 blockade in classical Hodgkin lymphoma. Overall study: Intravenous infusions of nivolumab 3 mg/kg reached patients every 2 weeks. Overall study results and limits: Patients with a complete response exhibited baseline diversity comparable to newly diagnosed patients. Lower baseline TCR diversity was reported for newly diagnosed patients than for healthy donors. Anyone who began nivolumab under 1 year after ASCT was excluded.

Every patient relapsed after autologous stem cell transplantation, and brentuximab vedotin exposure varied. Libraries were prepared by immunoSEQ multiplex PCR; TCRdb keeps only in-frame clonotypes and omits some of them. The table records about 7,000 clones, just under 85% of them present only once. The CDR3 is 16 amino acids. From germline, CDR1 is SGHRS and CDR2 YFSETQ. V shed 3 bases, J shed 5 bases, and the junction held 13 bases outside the gene matches. This sequence was found in a human donor with classical Hodgkin lymphoma. The chain carries TRBV5-1 and TRBJ2-5; 7 nucleotides align to TRBD1. This material consisted of peripheral blood mononuclear cells (PBMCs), taken at baseline. The CDR3 bases are TGCGCCAGCAGCTCCCCCCCAGGGGGTTATCGGGAGACCCAGTACTTC. Its translation: CASSSPPGGYRETQYF.